This TCR beta chain was captured by sequencing in a study of T cells in Graves' hyperthyroidism and ophthalmopathy. Study findings and constraints: The model forecast ophthalmopathy, anticipating it by a median around 6.4 months before onset.

With respect to this clonotype: Its antigen is still unknown. One end of the junction is discordant with germline, which a read error may explain.

Each person with ophthalmopathy scored at least 3 on the Clinical Activity Score, reached NOSPECS grade 4 or higher, and had been ill under 3 months. Exclusion of patients followed from uncontrolled infection, other autoimmune disease, pregnancy or lactation. Thyroid ultrasound and orbital computed tomography, with clinical symptoms and serum thyroxine and TRAb, informed diagnoses. Researchers took RNA transcripts and amplified the TCR beta CDR3 regions from them. The TCR CDR3 first-round RT-PCR relied on the HTBI primer set. A single record per CDR3 protein comes from TCRdb applying MiXCR to the multiplex PCR reads. The sample includes 250,000 to 350,000 distinct CDR3 sequences, about 20% of them seen just once. This CDR3 has 14 amino acids. The germline CDR1 and CDR2 sequences are SGHRS and YFSETQ.

This rearrangement joins TRBV5-1 to TRBJ1-3; maybe TRBD1 (6 bases). The sample consisted of blood. This receptor was obtained from a man aged 25-40 years with Graves' ophthalmopathy. The CDR3 nucleotides are TGCGCCAGCAGCTCGGACAGACCTGGATACACCATATATTTT. Protein product: CASSSDRPGYTIYF.